This T cell receptor beta chain was found in a study of T-cell reconstitution after alpha-beta-depleted transplantation in children listed by TCRdb under 2016. Some background on the complete study: The study quantitatively tracked T-cell immune reconstitution after TCRalphabeta/CD19-depleted allogeneic hematopoietic cell transplantation in children using TCR repertoire profiling.

Cut back by 4 bases and 1 base, the V and J ends lie 7 bases apart. CDR1 and CDR2 are drawn from the germline V gene: MNHNS, SASEGT. The CDR3, cysteine through phenylalanine, is 13 amino acids long. The DNA shown is the 39-base CDR3, in frame from base 1. The library was obtained by PCR. The reads were generated on an Illumina HiSeq 2500. TCR libraries were prepared with molecular barcoding, using unique molecular identifiers to normalize TCRbeta repertoire quantification. The raw public data were reprocessed by TCRdb itself: fastp quality trimming at Q25, MiXCR clonotype calling, in-frame beta chains only. Rows are unified per CDR3 protein, each entry keeping the most common DNA and genes. The sample table contains about 230,000 distinct CDR3 sequences; only one count was recorded for around 9.5% of them. The ten largest clonotypes hold approximately 6.6% of the sample. This clonotype was counted a few times. Its antigen target is currently unknown. No much larger clone exists at a distance of one base, and base qualities are not known.

Source: PBMCs from the stem cell graft donor, taken from the stem cell graft. This clonotype was sampled from a human donor who donated a stem cell graft to a child with acute lymphoblastic leukemia. Here the chain combines TRBV6-1 and TRBJ1-1; TRBD1 could be the D gene, as 6 bases match. The sequence in DNA is TGTGCCAGCAGTGGACAGGAGAACACTGAAGCTTTCTTT. Its protein product is CASSGQENTEAFF.